This T cell receptor beta chain was identified in a study of spatial heterogeneity in lung cancer. Study at large: The study observed each unique TCR and UMI combination more than ten times on average in raw reads. Study-level results: TCRs found ubiquitously expanded in tumor appeared in blood more at resection than at follow-up.

TCRdb recomputed calls from the 5' RACE reads with MiXCR, one row per CDR3 protein. The data hold approximately 40,000 distinct CDR3 sequences, with around 7.2% observed a single time. This clonotype appeared a few times. Antigen unknown. Described time point: sample taken at primary tumor resection. Whole RNA obtained from tumor, nontumor lung or frozen PBMC underwent sequencing without sorting. The length of the CDR3 is 12 residues. V lost 0 bases and J 4 bases, leaving 4 bases between the germline ends. CDR1 is SGHNT and CDR2 is YENEEA in the germline V gene. The starting material was PBMCs, obtained at surgery. The sequence derives from a male donor with early-stage non-small cell lung cancer. The rearrangement uses TRBV11-3 and TRBJ2-7; D not resolved. The DNA of the CDR3 is TGTGCCAGCAGCTTAGACGGTTACGAGCAGTACGTC. It yields the protein CASSLDGYEQYV.